This entry lists 29 T cell receptor beta chains sequenced from one sample in a study of T cell responses to AZD1222 COVID-19 vaccine. The repertoire was sequenced with immunoSEQ multiplex PCR; TCRdb's copy has only in-frame clones and lacks some. The sample yields about 140,000 clones, roughly nine tenths seen once. The sample in question was peripheral blood, obtained on day 0 of AZD1222 vaccination. The origin of the receptors is an adult in good health.

The gene calls are TRBV28 and TRBJ1-3, with 7 nucleotides matching TRBD1. This CDR3 has 17 residues. Germline CDR1 reads MDHEN; CDR2 reads SYDVKM. Trimming cost V 5 bases and J 0 bases; bases outside gene matches: 10. CDR3 residues: CASSPPRTGVSGNTIYF. In DNA, the CDR3 is TGTGCCAGCAGTCCCCCCCGGACAGGAGTCTCTGGAAACACCATATATTTT.

The V and J genes are TRBV5-1 and TRBJ2-7; 7 bases are a match to TRBD1. Germline trimming cut 1 base from V and 5 bases from J; bases unmatched to any gene: 6. The CDR3 extends over 14 amino acids. The germline gives CDR1 SGHRS, CDR2 YFSETQ. CDR3 DNA: TGCGCCAGCAGCTTGAAAGGGGGCGTACACGAGCAGTACTTC. Amino acid sequence: CASSLKGGVHEQYF.

The gene calls are TRBV7-7 and TRBJ1-4; D is perhaps TRBD1 (6 bases). With 5 bases removed from V and 6 bases from J, the gap between germline ends came to 19 bases. The CDR3 covers 16 residues. Per germline, CDR1 SSHAT and CDR2 FNYEAQ (reference sequence). The CDR3 loop reads CASSPGVGGLDEKLFF. CDR3 bases: TGTGCCAGCAGCCCAGGGGTCGGCGGGTTAGATGAAAAACTGTTTTTT.

With regard to this clone: This sample also contains other DNA sequences that code for the same CDR3. The chain recombines TRBV27 with TRBJ2-3; D gene uncertain. The CDR3 loop spans 12 amino acids. The V end lost 6 bases, the J end lost 0 bases, and 4 bases lay between the germline ends. Germline V CDR1 and CDR2: MNHEY, SMNVEV (reference sequence). CDR3 bases: TGTGCCAGCAGACGAAGCACAGATACGCAGTATTTT. This gives the protein CASRRSTDTQYF.

The chain links TRBV4-1 to TRBJ2-1; D may match TRBD1 or TRBD2 (5 bases each). The CDR3 contains 18 residues. Per germline, CDR1 MGHRA and CDR2 YSYEKL. The V end was cut by 5 bases, the J end by 2 bases, with 22 bases between. The CDR3 sequence is CASSTTPGASRTYNEQFF. CDR3 sequence (DNA): TGCGCCAGCAGCACCACCCCCGGGGCTAGCAGGACCTACAATGAGCAGTTCTTC.

V and J are TRBV9 and TRBJ1-3; D is unclear. With 0 bases removed from V and 3 bases from J, the gap between germline ends came to 13 bases. This CDR3 is 16 amino acids long. Germline CDR1 reads SGDLS; CDR2 reads YYNGEE. In DNA, the CDR3 is TGTGCCAGCAGCGTAGAAGGCCGGCCAAGTGGAAACACCATATATTTT. Protein sequence: CASSVEGRPSGNTIYF. Full variable domain (rest looked up from reference TRBV9 and TRBJ1-3): DSGVTQTPKHLITATGQRVTLRCSPRSGDLSVYWYQQSLDQGLQFLIQYYNGEERAKGNILERFSAQQFPDLHSELNLSSLELGDSALYFCASSVEGRPSGNTIYFGEGSWLTVV.

This chain joins TRBV19 and TRBJ2-1, with D possibly TRBD1 on 5 matching bases. The CDR3 contains 15 residues. The ends were cut back, 7 bases at V and 2 bases at J, with 15 bases in the middle. The germline V gene has CDR1 LNHDA and CDR2 SQIVND (reference sequence). In nucleotides, the CDR3 is TGTGCCAGTACCCCCACCAGGGATACCTACAATGAGCAGTTCTTC. This codes for CASTPTRDTYNEQFF.

The chain uses TRBV19 and TRBJ2-3; D not certain. Trimming took off 1 base at V and 2 bases at J, with 1 base between the two ends. CDR3 length: 12 amino acids. Germline values: CDR1 LNHDA, CDR2 SQIVND (reference sequence). The CDR3 here is CASSIATDTQYF. Written as DNA, the CDR3 is TGTGCCAGTAGTATAGCCACAGATACGCAGTATTTT.

The V call is TRBV30, the J call TRBJ2-1; tentative D call: TRBD1 (6 bases). The CDR3 spans 13 residues. Deletions cut 5 bases from V and 2 bases from J, with 10 bases between. Germline-derived CDR1 and CDR2 are GTSNPN and SVGIG (reference sequence). CDR3 loop: CAWVRGTYNEQFF. The CDR3 DNA is TGTGCCTGGGTCAGGGGTACCTACAATGAGCAGTTCTTC. The whole variable domain, remainder taken from reference TRBV30 and TRBJ2-1, is SQTIHQWPATLVQPVGSPLSLECTVEGTSNPNLYWYRQAAGRGLQLLFYSVGIGQISSEVPQNLSASRPQDRQFILSSKKLLLSDSGFYLCAWVRGTYNEQFFGPGTRLTVL.

The chain links TRBV27 to TRBJ2-1; tentative D call: TRBD2 (5 bases). From germline, CDR1 is MNHEY and CDR2 SMNVEV (reference sequence). This CDR3 spans 14 amino acids. Between the trimmed V and J ends, which lost 2 bases and 8 bases, there was a span of 13 bases. CDR3 protein: CASSLGSGGYEQFF. CDR3 in DNA: TGTGCCAGCAGTTTAGGCAGTGGCGGGTATGAGCAGTTCTTC.

The gene calls are TRBV6-6 and TRBJ2-2; D possibly uses TRBD1 or TRBD2 (6 bases each). With 8 bases removed from V and 6 bases from J, the gap between germline ends came to 10 bases. Germline values: CDR1 MNHNY, CDR2 SVGAGI (reference sequence). CDR3 length equals 12 residues. The CDR3 DNA follows: TGTGCCAGCGAGGGGGGCTCCGGGGAGCTGTTTTTT. Translated, it gives CASEGGSGELFF.

V usage is TRBV5-4 and J usage is TRBJ2-3, with D unresolved. V lost 0 bases and J 3 bases, leaving 11 bases between the germline ends. The CDR3 spans 15 residues. Per the germline V gene, CDR1 is SGHNT and CDR2 is YYREEE (reference sequence). As DNA, the CDR3 is TGTGCCAGCAGCTTGGAAAAGGGATCAACAGATACGCAGTATTTT. It encodes CASSLEKGSTDTQYF.

V gene TRBV23-1 combines with J gene TRBJ2-7, with TRBD1 matching 12 bases. TRBV23-1 is noted as an ORF with a role that remains uncertain. CDR3 size: 17 residues. The J segment lost 4 bases and the V segment lost 0 bases, leaving 7 bases of the junction unmatched. The CDR3 here is CASSQSGDRGREYEQYF. As DNA, the CDR3 is TGCGCCAGCAGTCAATCGGGGGACAGGGGGCGCGAATACGAGCAGTACTTC.

The rearrangement joins TRBV4-1 to TRBJ2-3; 13 bases align to TRBD2. With 0 bases clipped from V and 8 bases from J, the junction kept 23 bases outside the gene matches. Germline V gene sequence: CDR1 MGHRA, CDR2 YSYEKL. The CDR3 length is 22 residues. As DNA, the CDR3 is TGCGCCAGCAGCCAAGATCGGGGGACTAGCGGGATCCACAGAGGAGGTCAAGTTACGCAGTATTTT. It codes for CASSQDRGTSGIHRGGQVTQYF.

The chain uses TRBV7-8 and TRBJ2-1, with 12 bases matching TRBD2. The V segment lost 0 bases and the J segment 7 bases; nucleotides outside the gene matches: 7. The germline V gene encodes CDR1 SGHVS and CDR2 FQNEAQ. The CDR3 contains 17 residues. The DNA of the CDR3 is TGTGCCAGCAGCTTAGCGACAGGACTAGCGGGATTAAATGAGCAGTTCTTC. Encoded protein: CASSLATGLAGLNEQFF.

V and J are TRBV6-1 and TRBJ2-5; D gene ambiguous. V shed 2 bases and J shed 5 bases, with 6 bases lying between them. Germline loops: CDR1 MNHNS, CDR2 SASEGT. The CDR3 has 12 amino acids. CDR3: CASSETRETQYF. The CDR3 DNA reads TGTGCCAGCAGTGAAACGAGGGAGACCCAGTACTTC.

With regard to this clone: Mismatch with germline at one junction end may stem from a read error. The chain carries TRBV28 and TRBJ1-1; D remains unclear. The CDR3 runs to 12 residues. CDR1 MDHEN and CDR2 SYDVKM come from the germline V gene. DNA for the CDR3: TGTGCCATCAGTGGACCCAACACTGAAGCTTTCTTT. This gives the protein CAISGPNTEAFF.

The chain recombines TRBV5-6 with TRBJ1-2; 7 bases agree with TRBD1. Trimming cost V 4 bases and J 1 base; bases outside gene matches: 10. The CDR3 loop spans 16 amino acids. Germline assignment: CDR1 SGHDT and CDR2 YYEEEE. In nucleotides, the CDR3 is TGTGCCAGCAGCATTTCCGGGACAGAACGTAACTATGGCTACACCTTC. It yields the protein CASSISGTERNYGYTF. Filled out from reference TRBV5-6 and TRBJ1-2, the complete variable domain reads DAGVTQSPTHLIKTRGQQVTLRCSPKSGHDTVSWYQQALGQGPQFIFQYYEEEERQRGNFPDRFSGHQFPNYSSELNVNALLLGDSALYLCASSISGTERNYGYTFGSGTRLTVV.

The chain employs TRBV30 and TRBJ1-5; TRBD1 agrees at 7 bases. The CDR3 sequence is 18 residues long. With 6 bases clipped from V and 0 bases from J, the junction kept 17 bases outside the gene matches. The germline V gene has CDR1 GTSNPN and CDR2 SVGIG (reference sequence). This chain's CDR3 is CACSGPLDRDLSNQPQHF. For the CDR3, the DNA is TGTGCCTGCTCCGGCCCATTAGACAGGGACCTTAGCAATCAGCCCCAGCATTTT.

The rearrangement uses TRBV4-1 and TRBJ2-2; D not resolved. The CDR3 length is 14 residues. Germline loops: CDR1 MGHRA, CDR2 YSYEKL. The ends were cut back, 1 base at V and 8 bases at J, with 11 bases in the middle. The CDR3 region has the DNA TGCGCCAGCAGCCAAGGTGAATCTAATGGGGAGCTGTTTTTT. Its protein is CASSQGESNGELFF.

In its sample, this clone was seen once. The chain has TRBV24-1 and TRBJ1-5; D ambiguous. The CDR3 contains 17 residues. With 0 bases removed from V and 0 bases from J, the gap between germline ends came to 11 bases. CDR1 KGHDR and CDR2 SFDVKD come from the germline V gene. The CDR3 protein is CATSDLIVKNSNQPQHF. In nucleotides, the CDR3 is TGTGCCACCAGTGATTTGATCGTGAAAAATAGCAATCAGCCCCAGCATTTT.

This clone was seen more than once but under ten times. This sequence joins TRBV6-5 and TRBJ2-4; the D is unclear. Trimming left V 6 bases short and J 8 bases short, with 14 bases between. CDR3 length: 13 residues. Germline V gives CDR1 MNHEY, CDR2 SVGAGI. The CDR3 region has the DNA TGTGCCAGCAGCCGTACTACGGCGGACATTCAGTACTTC. Translated, it gives CASSRTTADIQYF.

The rearrangement links TRBV6-5 to TRBJ1-1, with TRBD1 as a possible D gene (5 bases). V dropped 2 bases and J dropped 3 bases, with 13 bases sitting between them. Germline-derived CDR1 and CDR2 are MNHEY and SVGAGI. The CDR3 has 15 amino acids. The CDR3 DNA reads as TGTGCCAGCAGTTACCCCCGGGGACCTGACACTGAAGCTTTCTTT. Amino acids: CASSYPRGPDTEAFF.

The chain carries TRBV28 and TRBJ1-1; TRBD1 might be the D (6 bases). V was pared by 5 bases and J by 4 bases, with 17 bases between. Germline lookup yields CDR1 MDHEN and CDR2 SYDVKM. CDR3 length: 15 amino acids. CDR3 in amino acids: CASSPSTGDSTEAFF. For the CDR3, the DNA is TGTGCCAGCAGTCCATCGACAGGAGATAGCACTGAAGCTTTCTTT.

The V call is TRBV4-3, the J call TRBJ1-2; the match to TRBD1 covers 10 bases. Per germline, CDR1 LGHNA and CDR2 YSLEER. The junction had 9 bases not matched to a gene; V was cut back by 4 bases and J by 7 bases. CDR3 size: 15 residues. CDR3 residues: CASSLRQGAVTGYTF. The CDR3 region has the DNA TGCGCCAGCAGCCTCCGACAGGGGGCTGTTACTGGCTACACCTTC.

This clone has only one observation. The chain links TRBV13 to TRBJ1-2; no definite D call. Germline V gene lookup returns CDR1 PRHDT and CDR2 FYEKMQ (reference sequence). Trimming shortened V by 0 bases and J by 6 bases, and 14 bases separated the two germline ends. The CDR3 spans 15 residues. CDR3 amino acids: CASSLGLEGADGYTF. The CDR3, as DNA: TGTGCCAGCAGCTTAGGCCTGGAGGGCGCGGATGGCTACACCTTC.

This chain joins TRBV28 and TRBJ2-3; TRBD2 might be the D (6 bases). The CDR3 length is 14 residues. Trimming took off 3 bases at V and 6 bases at J, with 13 bases between the two ends. Looked up from germline, CDR1 is MDHEN and CDR2 is SYDVKM. In DNA, the CDR3 is TGTGCCAGCAGTTTCAGCCGGGCGGGGGATACGCAGTATTTT. It yields the protein CASSFSRAGDTQYF.

This clone was counted only a few times. The gene calls are TRBV2 and TRBJ1-5; D is perhaps TRBD1 (5 bases). V shed 6 bases and J shed 12 bases, with 12 bases lying between them. The CDR3 spans 11 residues. The germline gives CDR1 SNHLY, CDR2 FYNNEI. The CDR3 region has the DNA TGTGCCAGCAGCCCCGGCACAGGCCAGCATTTT. It yields the protein CASSPGTGQHF.

V gene TRBV4-1 combines with J gene TRBJ1-1; TRBD1 is a possible D gene (5 bases). With 4 bases removed from V and 4 bases from J, the gap between germline ends came to 16 bases. Germline V lookup: CDR1 MGHRA, CDR2 YSYEKL. CDR3 length: 15 residues. The CDR3 bases are TGCGCCAGCAGCCCGGGAGTCCGGGGGATCACTGAAGCTTTCTTT. Translation gives CASSPGVRGITEAFF.